These T cell receptor beta chains were read from a single sample in a study of CD8+CD57+ T cells in acquired aplastic anemia. TCRdb re-called the reads with MiXCR, one entry per CDR3 protein. The sample contains about 190,000 distinct CDR3 sequences, 50% to 55% of which appear only once. Material: sorted CD4+, CD8+, or CD8+CD57+ T cells (not recorded which) from PBMCs. Receptors were obtained from a human donor in good health, serving as a control. Both conserved end residues are part of each CDR3. A D gene is named only where the DNA matches it firmly. Size tells how often a clone was seen (once, few, many) or the class of an expanded clone, and some rows leave it out.

CDR3 length: 15; J gene: TRBJ2-7; clone size: many; D gene: TRBD1; V gene: TRBV4-3; CDR3 protein: CASSQATGRYYEQYF; CDR3 DNA: TGCGCCAGCAGCCAAGCGACAGGGCGCTATTACGAGCAGTACTTC
CDR3 length: 12; J gene: TRBJ2-7; clone size: NA; D gene: TRBD1; V gene: TRBV20-1; CDR3 protein: CSASDRAYEQYF; CDR3 DNA: TGCAGTGCTAGTGACAGGGCCTACGAGCAGTACTTC
CDR3 length: 15; J gene: TRBJ2-5; clone size: many; D gene: TRBD1; V gene: TRBV7-9; CDR3 protein: CASSLISGGAETQYF; CDR3 DNA: TGTGCCAGCAGCTTAATTTCAGGGGGAGCGGAGACCCAGTACTTC
CDR3 length: 15; J gene: TRBJ2-1; clone size: many; D gene: TRBD2; V gene: TRBV7-3; CDR3 protein: CASSYLAGAYNEQFF; CDR3 DNA: TGTGCCAGCAGCTATCTAGCGGGGGCTTACAATGAGCAGTTCTTC
CDR3 length: 14; J gene: TRBJ2-3; clone size: many; D gene: TRBD2; V gene: TRBV11-1; CDR3 protein: CASSLDWTSRAQYF; CDR3 DNA: TGTGCCAGCAGCTTGGACTGGACTAGTCGTGCGCAGTATTTT
CDR3 length: 15; J gene: TRBJ2-2; clone size: NA; D gene: NA; V gene: TRBV25-1; CDR3 protein: CASSEPGANTGELFF; CDR3 DNA: TGTGCCAGCAGTGAACCGGGAGCGAACACCGGGGAGCTGTTTTTT
CDR3 length: 15; J gene: TRBJ1-6; clone size: NA; D gene: TRBD1; V gene: TRBV7-2; CDR3 protein: CASSTDRGYNSPLHF; CDR3 DNA: TGTGCCAGCAGCACGGACAGGGGATATAATTCACCCCTCCACTTT
CDR3 length: 12; J gene: TRBJ2-2; clone size: NA; D gene: NA; V gene: TRBV7-2; CDR3 protein: CASSWDAGELFF; CDR3 DNA: TGTGCCAGCAGCTGGGACGCCGGGGAGCTGTTTTTT
CDR3 length: 15; J gene: TRBJ2-1; clone size: many; D gene: TRBD2; V gene: TRBV19; CDR3 protein: CASALGGMAYNEQFF; CDR3 DNA: TGTGCCAGTGCTTTGGGAGGGATGGCCTACAATGAGCAGTTCTTC
CDR3 length: 15; J gene: TRBJ2-7; clone size: many; D gene: TRBD2; V gene: TRBV5-6; CDR3 protein: CASSRGLAGVGEQYF; CDR3 DNA: TGTGCCAGCAGCCGCGGACTAGCGGGGGTGGGTGAGCAGTACTTC
CDR3 length: 13; J gene: TRBJ2-4; clone size: once; D gene: NA; V gene: TRBV24-1; CDR3 protein: CATSGPGRNIQYF; CDR3 DNA: TGTGCCACCAGTGGGCCGGGACGCAACATTCAGTACTTC
CDR3 length: 13; J gene: TRBJ1-2; clone size: many; D gene: TRBD1; V gene: TRBV19; CDR3 protein: CASRHGTGGGYTF; CDR3 DNA: TGTGCCAGTAGGCACGGGACAGGGGGCGGCTACACCTTC
CDR3 length: 13; J gene: TRBJ2-5; clone size: once; D gene: NA; V gene: TRBV7-2; CDR3 protein: CASSPFFNQPQYF; CDR3 DNA: TGTGCCAGCAGCCCCTTCTTTAATCAGCCCCAGTACTTC
CDR3 length: 11; J gene: TRBJ1-1; clone size: NA; D gene: NA; V gene: TRBV6-5; CDR3 protein: CASRSTSTAFF; CDR3 DNA: TGTGCCAGCAGAAGTACAAGTACAGCTTTCTTT
CDR3 length: 14; J gene: TRBJ1-4; clone size: NA; D gene: NA; V gene: TRBV25-1; CDR3 protein: CASSGGGGNEKLFF; CDR3 DNA: TGTGCCAGCAGTGGGGGGGGGGGAAACGAAAAACTGTTTTTT
CDR3 length: 14; J gene: TRBJ1-6; clone size: NA; D gene: NA; V gene: TRBV20-1; CDR3 protein: CSAPSGGANSPLHF; CDR3 DNA: TGCAGTGCTCCTAGCGGGGGGGCCAATTCACCCCTCCACTTT
CDR3 length: 14; J gene: TRBJ1-1; clone size: NA; D gene: NA; V gene: TRBV7-8; CDR3 protein: CASSLEGVNTEAFF; CDR3 DNA: TGTGCCAGCAGCTTAGAGGGAGTTAACACTGAAGCTTTCTTT
CDR3 length: 16; J gene: TRBJ2-7; clone size: NA; D gene: NA; V gene: TRBV25-1; CDR3 protein: CASSELFGSNTYEQYF; CDR3 DNA: TGTGCCAGCAGTGAATTGTTCGGTAGCAATACCTACGAGCAGTACTTC
CDR3 length: 13; J gene: TRBJ1-3; clone size: once; D gene: NA; V gene: TRBV2; CDR3 protein: CASTPGVGNTIYF; CDR3 DNA: TGTGCCAGCACCCCGGGGGTAGGAAACACCATATATTTT
CDR3 length: 18; J gene: TRBJ2-1; clone size: many; D gene: TRBD2; V gene: TRBV5-1; CDR3 protein: CASSLARLAVSSYNEQFF; CDR3 DNA: TGCGCCAGCAGCTTGGCCCGACTAGCGGTTAGCTCCTACAATGAGCAGTTCTTC
CDR3 length: 17; J gene: TRBJ1-6; clone size: many; D gene: NA; V gene: TRBV11-2; CDR3 protein: CASRRPGGSSYNSPLHF; CDR3 DNA: TGTGCCAGCAGGCGTCCAGGAGGAAGCTCCTATAATTCACCCCTCCACTTT
CDR3 length: 14; J gene: TRBJ2-5; clone size: many; D gene: NA; V gene: TRBV5-8; CDR3 protein: CASSLWTGGETQYF; CDR3 DNA: TGTGCCAGCAGCCTCTGGACGGGCGGCGAGACCCAGTACTTC
CDR3 length: 13; J gene: TRBJ1-4; clone size: NA; D gene: NA; V gene: TRBV19; CDR3 protein: CASSGVGVEKLFF; CDR3 DNA: TGTGCCAGTAGTGGGGTCGGGGTCGAAAAACTGTTTTTT
CDR3 length: 13; J gene: TRBJ2-7; clone size: NA; D gene: NA; V gene: TRBV10-1; CDR3 protein: CASSGLPRDEQYF; CDR3 DNA: TGCGCCAGCAGCGGACTGCCTCGGGACGAGCAGTACTTC
CDR3 length: 16; J gene: TRBJ2-3; clone size: once; D gene: TRBD2; V gene: TRBV28; CDR3 protein: CASSLSERGGTDTQYF; CDR3 DNA: TGTGCCAGCAGTTTATCAGAGCGGGGGGGAACAGATACGCAGTATTTT
CDR3 length: 16; J gene: TRBJ2-1; clone size: NA; D gene: TRBD1; V gene: TRBV29-1; CDR3 protein: CSVEGTGEKLIYEQFF; CDR3 DNA: TGCAGCGTTGAAGGGACAGGGGAGAAGCTTATCTATGAGCAGTTCTTC
CDR3 length: 14; J gene: TRBJ1-3; clone size: NA; D gene: TRBD1; V gene: TRBV5-6; CDR3 protein: CASRNRGGGNTIYF; CDR3 DNA: TGTGCCAGCAGGAACAGGGGGGGAGGAAACACCATATATTTT
CDR3 length: 13; J gene: TRBJ1-1; clone size: NA; D gene: NA; V gene: TRBV12-3/TRBV12-4; CDR3 protein: CASSFNGLSEAFF; CDR3 DNA: TGTGCCAGCAGTTTTAACGGGCTATCTGAAGCTTTCTTT
CDR3 length: 15; J gene: TRBJ2-2; clone size: NA; D gene: NA; V gene: TRBV19; CDR3 protein: CASSIDQGRTGELFF; CDR3 DNA: TGTGCCAGTAGTATAGATCAGGGGCGGACCGGGGAGCTGTTTTTT
CDR3 length: 16; J gene: TRBJ2-5; clone size: NA; D gene: NA; V gene: TRBV3-1; CDR3 protein: CASSQVNGPTGETQYF; CDR3 DNA: TGTGCCAGCAGCCAAGTTAACGGACCCACGGGAGAGACCCAGTACTTC
CDR3 length: 15; J gene: TRBJ1-6; clone size: many; D gene: TRBD1; V gene: TRBV9; CDR3 protein: CASSVTGTAHSPLHF; CDR3 DNA: TGTGCCAGCAGCGTAACCGGGACAGCACATTCACCCCTCCACTTT